This record looks at one T cell receptor beta chain sequence and its context. The entry originates in a study of blood T cell repertoires in COVID-19. The wider study: Researchers got acute and convalescent COVID-19 samples from the United States, Italy and Spain.

Sequencing used immunoSEQ multiplex PCR; TCRdb keeps in-frame clones, though not all of them. The sample has about 270,000 clones; around 81% are singletons. Germline V gene data show CDR1 as SGHTA and CDR2 as FQGNSA. The V gene lost 0 bases and the J gene lost 3 bases, with 14 bases spanning the gap. This CDR3 has 16 residues. The rearrangement uses TRBV7-2 and TRBJ1-1; maybe TRBD1 (6 bases). Sequenced sample: peripheral blood. The sequence was obtained from a woman aged 55-69 years with active or convalescent COVID-19. DNA for the CDR3: TGTGCCAGCAGCTTAGCGGGAGGGGGTGGGTACACTGAAGCTTTCTTT. It codes for CASSLAGGGGYTEAFF.